This TCR beta chain originates from a study of Ad26.COV2.S vaccination and SARS-CoV-2 variants. Turning to the study itself: Doses of Ad26.COV2.S were injected into muscle once or twice, 56 days apart. Points from the study as a whole: Possible underestimation of total T cell responses by the TCR breadth and depth analyses was noted. Placebo recipients trailed vaccine recipients in spike-specific TCR breadth.

Here immunoSEQ multiplex PCR was the method, and the copy in TCRdb shows in-frame clones only, minus some. The repertoire holds around 450,000 clones, with 88% as singletons. Details on this clone: Its antigen is not identified.

The treatment here: about 20 received Ad26.COV2.S at low or high dose, single or two shots; 5 received placebo; per-sample allocation not given. Sampling was done on day 63 after the first vaccine or placebo injection. The sample in question was peripheral blood, obtained in a trial of Ad26.COV2.S vaccine versus placebo. The receptor was derived from a person between 18 and 65 years old who received the Ad26.COV2.S COVID-19 vaccine or a placebo.

For the CDR3, the DNA is TGTGCCAGCAGTCCCGGAGTCCCTGGAAACACCATATATTTT. It yields the protein CASSPGVPGNTIYF. The chain combines TRBV27 with TRBJ1-3; D uncertain. The germline CDR1 and CDR2 sequences are MNHEY and SMNVEV (reference sequence). The CDR3 has 14 amino acids. Deletions cut 5 bases from V and 2 bases from J, with 10 bases between.